This T cell receptor (beta chain) was retrieved from a study of blood T cell repertoires in COVID-19. Study context: COVID-19 samples collected from the United States, Italy and Spain covered acute and convalescent phases. Sample material is recorded as cDNA or gDNA derived from T cells, B-cell-depleted T cells, or PBMCs.

The CDR3 has 13 amino acids. Trimming cost V 6 bases and J 5 bases; bases outside gene matches: 6. Per the original methods: Reference gene primer amplification in the assay estimated nucleated cell counts. Sequencing used immunoSEQ multiplex PCR; TCRdb keeps in-frame clones, though not all of them. That table furnishes V, J and clone size, whereas the DNA furnished D and trimming. The repertoire holds 100,000 to 150,000 clones, with 80% as singletons. The chain recombines TRBV12-3 or TRBV12-4 with TRBJ1-1, with 7 bases that match TRBD1. Material for sequencing was peripheral blood. The source of this sequence is a human donor in a cohort sampled during active COVID-19. CDR3 loop: CASSWTGGTEAFF. As DNA, the CDR3 is TGTGCCAGCAGCTGGACAGGTGGAACTGAAGCTTTCTTT.